This T cell receptor (beta chain) was documented in a study of CXCR3-negative and CXCR3-positive naive CD8 T cells. At the level of the study: Sequencing brought in approximately 140 million TRB reads altogether, and each library got about 1.5 +/- 0.3 million.

For this clonotype: The antigen is not known.

Every individual CD8+ T cell subset underwent sorting in triplicate at more than 250,000 cells apiece. The study, taken as a whole, reports: Researchers reported similar TRBV-TRBJ usage in naive CXCR3-negative and CXCR3-positive cells, though memory differed. When CXCR3-positive naive cells were set against CXCR3-negative naive cells, the former had more hydrophobic TRB CDR3s.

The authors made the TRB cDNA libraries by 5' RACE using UMI labels. Using the 5' RACE reads, TCRdb records one entry per CDR3 protein without DNA. The table for this sample gives about 50,000 distinct CDR3 sequences. The sequencing input was naive CXCR3+ CD8+ T cells from blood. Subset noted: CD45RO-CCR7+CD27+CD95- naive CD8+ T cells expressing CXCR3 (TNR3+). This receptor was taken from a human donor in good health. Some clones in this sample may be carry-over from other donors' samples.

CDR3 region: CASSHLGGYQETQYF. The chain carries TRBV6-5 and TRBJ2-5. CDR1 and CDR2 from the germline V gene are MNHEY and SVGAGI. The CDR3 length is 15 residues.